This T cell receptor beta chain was observed in a study of beta chain features in type 1 diabetes. Findings and caveats of the study: Healthy donors had naive, central memory and Treg TCRB repertoires that appeared less similar than those seen among patients. When Type 1 diabetes patients were examined, their TCRB CDR3s proved moderately but significantly shorter in all four CD4+ subsets.

Per the germline V gene, CDR1 is LNHDA and CDR2 is SQIVND (reference sequence). V lost 3 bases to trimming and J lost 6 bases, with 14 bases between them. This CDR3 has 14 amino acids. TCRB transcripts that were expressed got sequenced, as all of the isolated RNA had been reverse transcribed. This table comes from immunoSEQ multiplex PCR, and its TCRdb copy is limited to in-frame clones, with some not included. The repertoire includes around 400,000 clones, around 13% of them detected once, and 0.017% sits in the top ten. A note on this clone: Antigen: not known.

The receptor was derived from a man younger than 35 in good health. The chain uses TRBV19 and TRBJ1-2; a weak D match, TRBD1 (6 bases). Sequenced input: naive CD4+ T cells from blood. The CDR3 reads CASSIWGPRDGYTF. DNA for the CDR3: TGTGCCAGTAGTATCTGGGGGCCTAGAGATGGCTACACCTTC.